Listed here are 8 T cell receptor beta chains from one sample, sequenced in a study of OX40 agonist ivuxolimab in advanced cancers. The protocol was immunoSEQ multiplex PCR, while the TCRdb copy is restricted to in-frame clones and leaves out a portion. The sample lists about 59,000 clones; approximately 90% were seen once. Specimen: CD4+ or CD8+ T cells sorted from blood, collected in a trial of the OX40 agonist ivuxolimab. Source of these receptors: an adult with an advanced solid tumor such as melanoma, head and neck, liver or kidney cancer.

J is TRBJ2-2 and V is TRBV11-3, with D unresolved. The CDR3 extends over 14 amino acids. CDR1 and CDR2 from the germline V gene are SGHNT and YENEEA. Trimming took off 3 bases at V and 0 bases at J, with 5 bases between the two ends. The DNA of the CDR3 is TGTGCCAGCAGCTTCGGTACGAACACCGGGGAGCTGTTTTTT. It encodes CASSFGTNTGELFF.

This sequence joins TRBV28 and TRBJ2-1; the match to TRBD2 covers 7 bases. V gave up 2 bases and J gave up 5 bases; unmatched junction bases: 9. The CDR3 is 16 residues long. CDR1 and CDR2 from the germline V gene are MDHEN and SYDVKM. As DNA, the CDR3 is TGTGCCAGCAGTTTAGCCCTAGCGGCATTTAACAATGAGCAGTTCTTC. Its protein is CASSLALAAFNNEQFF.

The CDR3 spells CASSLWDTSTNEKLFF. DNA of the CDR3: TGTGCCAGCAGTTTATGGGACACCTCAACTAATGAAAAACTGTTTTTT. The gene calls are TRBV28 and TRBJ1-4; possibly TRBD1 for D (5 bases). The CDR3 consists of 16 residues. V lost 0 bases to trimming and J lost 0 bases, with 8 bases between them. Per the germline V gene, CDR1 is MDHEN and CDR2 is SYDVKM.

The chain recombines TRBV5-8 with TRBJ2-3; maybe TRBD2 (6 bases). CDR1 SGHTS and CDR2 YDEGEE come from the germline V gene. V was clipped by 3 bases and J by 3 bases, with 23 bases between them. The length of the CDR3 is 18 residues. CDR3 in DNA: TGTGCCAGCAGCTCCCGAAAGGACCGGGACGGACTAACAGATACGCAGTATTTT. The encoded protein is CASSSRKDRDGLTDTQYF.

The gene calls are TRBV13 and TRBJ2-3; a possible D gene is TRBD1 (6 bases). With 5 bases removed from V and 6 bases from J, the gap between germline ends came to 9 bases. This CDR3 comprises 12 residues. Germline V gene sequence: CDR1 PRHDT, CDR2 FYEKMQ (reference sequence). CDR3 nucleotide sequence: TGTGCCAGCAGCCGTCAGGGGGATACGCAGTATTTT. This codes for CASSRQGDTQYF.

This clone occurred once. This chain joins TRBV7-7 and TRBJ1-5; the D gene is possibly TRBD1 (6 bases). The ends were cut back, 4 bases at V and 4 bases at J, with 17 bases in the middle. Germline V CDR1 and CDR2: SSHAT, FNYEAQ (reference sequence). The CDR3 has 16 residues. Written as DNA, the CDR3 is TGTGCCAGCAGCTCCGGTGGCAGAGGGGGTAATCAGCCCCAGCATTTT. Residues: CASSSGGRGGNQPQHF.

J is TRBJ2-7 and V is TRBV2; TRBD1 aligns across 7 bases. The CDR3 consists of 15 residues. The V and J ends lost 7 bases and 5 bases, in that order; junction bases with no gene match: 14. Germline loops: CDR1 SNHLY, CDR2 FYNNEI. The CDR3 reads CASTLGRQQGNEQYF. For the CDR3, the DNA is TGTGCCAGCACCCTCGGTCGCCAACAGGGGAACGAGCAGTACTTC.

The sample holds one count of this clone. The rearrangement uses TRBV19 and TRBJ2-7; 9 positions match TRBD2. The CDR3 is 13 amino acids. V shed 5 bases, J shed 9 bases, and the junction held 8 bases outside the gene matches. Germline loops: CDR1 LNHDA, CDR2 SQIVND (reference sequence). The CDR3 DNA is TGTGCCAGTAGTGCGACTAGCGGTGCTGGGCAGTACTTC. This codes for CASSATSGAGQYF.